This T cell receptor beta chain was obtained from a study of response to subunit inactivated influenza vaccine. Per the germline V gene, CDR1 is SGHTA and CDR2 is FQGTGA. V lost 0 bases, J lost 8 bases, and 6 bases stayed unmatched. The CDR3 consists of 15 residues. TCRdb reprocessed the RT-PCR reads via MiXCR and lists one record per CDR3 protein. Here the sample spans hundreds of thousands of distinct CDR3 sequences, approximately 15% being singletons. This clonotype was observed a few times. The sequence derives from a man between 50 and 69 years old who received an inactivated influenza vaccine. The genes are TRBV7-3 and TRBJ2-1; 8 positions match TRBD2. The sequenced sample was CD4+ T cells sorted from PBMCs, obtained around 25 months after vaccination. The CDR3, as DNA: TGTGCCAGCAGCTTAACTTCGGGAGGGCTCTATGAGCAGTTCTTC. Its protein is CASSLTSGGLYEQFF.